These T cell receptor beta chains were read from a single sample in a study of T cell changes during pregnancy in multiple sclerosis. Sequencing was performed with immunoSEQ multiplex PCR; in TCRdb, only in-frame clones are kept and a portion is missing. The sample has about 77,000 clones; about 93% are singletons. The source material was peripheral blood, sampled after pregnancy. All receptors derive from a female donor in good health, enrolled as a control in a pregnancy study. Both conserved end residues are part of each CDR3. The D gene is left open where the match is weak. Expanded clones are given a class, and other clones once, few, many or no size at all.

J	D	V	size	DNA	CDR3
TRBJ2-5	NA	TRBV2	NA	TGTGCCAGCACCCGGCGGCCCCCAAACGCGGGAGAGACCCAGTACTTC	CASTRRPPNAGETQYF
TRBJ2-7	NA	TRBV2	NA	TGTGCCAGCAGTGGATCTGGCTCACGGGGGAGATACGAGCAGTACTTC	CASSGSGSRGRYEQYF
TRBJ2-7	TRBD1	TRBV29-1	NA	TGCAGCGTTCGGGGTGAGACAGGGAGCCCCTACGAGCAGTACTTC	CSVRGETGSPYEQYF
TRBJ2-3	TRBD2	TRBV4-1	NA	TGCGCCAGCAGCCAGGACGGACTAGCGGGGGGGCCGCCAGATACGCAGTATTTT	CASSQDGLAGGPPDTQYF
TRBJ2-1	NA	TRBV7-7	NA	TGTGCTAGCAGCTTTGGCCTGAATACCGCCAATGAGCAGTTCTTC	CASSFGLNTANEQFF
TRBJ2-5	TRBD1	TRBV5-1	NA	TGCGCCAGCAGCTCGGGACAGGGGGTCGGAGAGACCCAGTACTTC	CASSSGQGVGETQYF
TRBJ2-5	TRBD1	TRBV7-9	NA	TGTGCCAGCAGCTATCCGCATGACAGGGCTCCAGAGACCCAGTACTTC	CASSYPHDRAPETQYF
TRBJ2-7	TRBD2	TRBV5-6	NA	TGTGCCAGCAGCGTTAGCGGGAAACTCTCCTACGAGCAGTACTTC	CASSVSGKLSYEQYF
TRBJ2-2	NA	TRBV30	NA	TGTGCCTGGAGGGAAGGGGCGAACACCGGGGAGCTGTTTTTT	CAWREGANTGELFF
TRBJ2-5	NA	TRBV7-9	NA	TGTGCCAGCAGCCGACTAGTGGGGCAAGAGACCCAGTACTTC	CASSRLVGQETQYF
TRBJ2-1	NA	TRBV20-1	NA	TGCAGTGCTTTAGCGGTAAATGAGCAGTTCTTC	CSALAVNEQFF
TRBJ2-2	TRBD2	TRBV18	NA	TGTGCCAGCTCACCATTAACCGGGAGGGCCCTCGGGTCCCGGGAGCTGTTTTTT	CASSPLTGRALGSRELFF
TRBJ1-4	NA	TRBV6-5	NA	TGTGCCAGCAGCGAACTAGAAAAACTGTTTTTT	CASSELEKLFF
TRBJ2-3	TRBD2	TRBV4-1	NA	TGCGCCAGCAGCCTTGGTAGCGGGGGGGGCACAGATACGCAGTATTTT	CASSLGSGGGTDTQYF
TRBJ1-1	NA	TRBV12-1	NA	TGTGCCAGCAGCCTAACCGGGACAGAGAAGGTTGTGATCACTGAAGCTTTCTTT	CASSLTGTEKVVITEAFF
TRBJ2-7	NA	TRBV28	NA	TGTGCCAGCAGGCCTTCAGTTAAGGCGGTGGGGTACTTC	CASRPSVKAVGYF
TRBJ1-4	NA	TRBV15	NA	TGTGCCACCAGCGTGGGACTTGAAAAACTGTTTTTT	CATSVGLEKLFF
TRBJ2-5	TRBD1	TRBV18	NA	TGTGCCAGCTCACCGGACAGGGAAGAGACCCAGTACTTC	CASSPDREETQYF
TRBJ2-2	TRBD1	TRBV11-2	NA	TGTGCCAGCAGCTTAGGAATCGCAGGGGGCCGGAACACCGGGGAGCTGTTTTTT	CASSLGIAGGRNTGELFF
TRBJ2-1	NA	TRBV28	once	TGTGCCAGCATGGTAAGAGGATTAAGCTCCTACAATGAGCAGTTCTTC	CASMVRGLSSYNEQFF
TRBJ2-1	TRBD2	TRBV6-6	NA	TGTGCCAGCAGTTTAGCGGGGGCGTACAATGAGCAGTTCTTC	CASSLAGAYNEQFF
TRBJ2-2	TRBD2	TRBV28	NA	TGTGCCAGCAGTTTATGGAGACTAGCGGGCATCAATACCGGGGAGCTGTTTTTT	CASSLWRLAGINTGELFF
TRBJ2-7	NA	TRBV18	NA	TGTGCCAGCTCACCACCGCCGGGCTACGAGCAGTACTTC	CASSPPPGYEQYF
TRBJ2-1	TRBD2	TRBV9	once	TGTGCCAGCAGCGTAGGGAAGCGGGAGGGGGGGGAAATTAACAATGAGCAGTTCTTC	CASSVGKREGGEINNEQFF
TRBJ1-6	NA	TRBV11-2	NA	TGTGCCAGCAGCCCTGGGGGGGGCAGGGAGGCTTCACCCCTCCACTTT	CASSPGGGREASPLHF
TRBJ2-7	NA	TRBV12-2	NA	TGTGCAAGTCGCTTTTCGGAGCAGTACTTC	CASRFSEQYF
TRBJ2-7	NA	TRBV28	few	TGTGCCAGCAGCGCCCCCAGACAGGCGACCTACGAGCAGTACTTC	CASSAPRQATYEQYF
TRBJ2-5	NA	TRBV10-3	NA	TGTGCCATCAGTGAACAGGGGAGGTTCCAAGAGACCCAGTACTTC	CAISEQGRFQETQYF
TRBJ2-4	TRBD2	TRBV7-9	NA	TGTGCCAGCAGCCGCGGGACTAGCGGGGAACCAAACATTCAGTACTTC	CASSRGTSGEPNIQYF
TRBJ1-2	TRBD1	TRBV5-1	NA	TGCGCCAGCAGCTCCCGCCTGACAGGGAACTATGGCTACACCTTC	CASSSRLTGNYGYTF
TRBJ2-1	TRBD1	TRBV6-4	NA	TGTGCCAGCAGTGCTGCCACAGGGGGCGATGAGCAGTTCTTC	CASSAATGGDEQFF
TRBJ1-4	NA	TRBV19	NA	TGTGCCACCAGGAGGGGGGGAGAGGAAAAACTGTTTTTT	CATRRGGEEKLFF
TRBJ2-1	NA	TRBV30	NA	TGTGCCTGGAGATCGTACAATGAGCAGTTCTTC	CAWRSYNEQFF
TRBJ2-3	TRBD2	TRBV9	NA	TGTGCCAGCAGCCCCTGGTTAGCGGGGGGCCCGCGGGATACGCAGTATTTT	CASSPWLAGGPRDTQYF
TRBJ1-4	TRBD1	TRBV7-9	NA	TGTGCCAGCAGCTTCAGCGACAGGGGAGGAAATGAAAAACTGTTTTTT	CASSFSDRGGNEKLFF
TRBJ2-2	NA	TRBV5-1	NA	TGCGCCAGCAGCTTGTCCGGGAGTGGGGAAGTCACCGGGGAGCTGTTTTTT	CASSLSGSGEVTGELFF
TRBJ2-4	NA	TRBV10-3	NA	TGTGCCATCAGTGACAACAGCCAGGGGGCCAAAAACATTCAGTACTTC	CAISDNSQGAKNIQYF
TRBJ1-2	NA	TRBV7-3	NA	TGTGCCAGCAGCTTTTCACCGGACTATGGCTACACCTTC	CASSFSPDYGYTF
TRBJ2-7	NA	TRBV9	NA	TGTGCCAGCAGCTGGGGCAGGGAAGCGTCCTACGAGCAGTACTTC	CASSWGREASYEQYF
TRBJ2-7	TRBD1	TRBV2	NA	TGTGCCAGCGGACCCGGGACAGGGGGCTACGAGCAGTACTTC	CASGPGTGGYEQYF
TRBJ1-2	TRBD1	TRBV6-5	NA	TGTGCCAGCGCACCGGGACAGGGCTTCTATGGCTACACCTTC	CASAPGQGFYGYTF
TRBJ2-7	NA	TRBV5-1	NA	TGCGCCAGCAGCTTGGGGTATTTGACGGGTATCTCCTACGAGCAGTACTTC	CASSLGYLTGISYEQYF
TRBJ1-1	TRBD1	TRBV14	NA	TGTGCCAGCAGCCAAGGCTTAGGGACAGGGGAGTTAGGAGCTTTCTTT	CASSQGLGTGELGAFF
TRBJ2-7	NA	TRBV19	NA	TGTGCCAGTAGTATAAACGGGTACGAGCAGTACTTC	CASSINGYEQYF
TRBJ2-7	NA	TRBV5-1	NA	TGCGCCAGCAGCGGGGGGGGCCCCCCGATCTCCTACGAGCAGTACTTC	CASSGGGPPISYEQYF
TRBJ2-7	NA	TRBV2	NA	TGTGCCAGCAACGAGGCAACAGGGTTAAGAGAGCAGTACTTC	CASNEATGLREQYF
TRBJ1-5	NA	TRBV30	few	TGTGCCTGGAGTGTAGACGGAGCCTTCGGGCAGCCCCAGCATTTT	CAWSVDGAFGQPQHF
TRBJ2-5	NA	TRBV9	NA	TGTGCCAGCAACGTGGACAGCCAAGAGACCCAGTACTTC	CASNVDSQETQYF
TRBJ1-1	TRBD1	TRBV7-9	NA	TGTGCCAGCAGCCCCCCCGACAGGGAGGAGGGTGAAGCTTTCTTT	CASSPPDREEGEAFF
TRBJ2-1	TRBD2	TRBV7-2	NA	TGTGCCAGCAGCTTAGGGACTAGCGGGGACAATGAGCAGTTCTTC	CASSLGTSGDNEQFF
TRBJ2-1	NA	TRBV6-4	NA	TGTGCCAGCAGAAGAGAAGCCTCCATCGATGAGCAGTTCTTC	CASRREASIDEQFF
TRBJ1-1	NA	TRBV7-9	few	TGTGCCAGCAGTGGGCAGGGGAACACTGAAGCTTTCTTT	CASSGQGNTEAFF
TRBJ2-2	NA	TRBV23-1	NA	TGCGCCAGCAGTCGGCGGGGAGCCACCGGGGAGCTGTTTTTT	CASSRRGATGELFF